The clone carrying this T cell receptor beta chain appeared many times. No antigen is known for it. The data originate from a study of T cell repertoires in cytomegalovirus infection. CDR1 is SGHAT, CDR2 FQDESV, per germline (reference sequence). V was clipped by 6 bases and J by 0 bases; unmatched bases: 9. CDR3 length: 16 residues. MiXCR, run by TCRdb on the reads, gives a single entry per CDR3 protein. The table includes approximately 30,000 distinct CDR3 sequences, 15% to 20% detected once. The chain employs TRBV11-1 and TRBJ1-1; 8 bases agree with TRBD1. The origin of this receptor is a human donor in good health (CMV status not recorded). Some clones in this sample may be carry-over from other donors' samples. Sequencing was performed on CD8+ T cells from cultured PBMCs, taken from culture after CMV antigen stimulation. The CDR3 nucleotides are TGTGCCAGCAGTCGAGGGCCGGGACAGGTGAACACTGAAGCTTTCTTT. Amino acids: CASSRGPGQVNTEAFF.